This T cell receptor (beta chain) was found in a study of blood T cells in healthy people across ages. The authors ran a second PCR of about 6 to 11 cycles using a sample-barcoded 5' primer and a J-beta primer mix. With 12 random nucleotides, a template-switch adaptor tagged each individual cDNA molecule. TCRdb independently ran MiXCR on the 5' RACE reads; one entry per CDR3 protein. The sample holds around 500,000 distinct CDR3 sequences, about 28% seen once. Deletions cut 0 bases from V and 5 bases from J, with 17 bases between. Germline V CDR1 and CDR2: SGDLS, YYNGEE. The CDR3 contains 17 residues. The same specimen was also included in a second study, on T cells of mothers and their children. Per that study: Similar thymic selection effects on TCR recombination output appear in pairs, both related and unrelated. No clones detected were persistent microchimeric T cell clones.

The sequenced sample consisted of blood. The TCR sequence derives from a boy aged 2 to 10 in good health. This chain joins TRBV9 and TRBJ2-2; TRBD1 is a possible D gene (5 bases). The CDR3 sequence is CASSVELAGPVTGELFF. The CDR3 DNA reads TGTGCCAGCAGCGTAGAGTTGGCAGGGCCGGTAACCGGGGAGCTGTTTTTT.